A single sample is the source of the 12 T cell receptor beta chains below, sequenced in a study of blood T cells in healthy people across ages (dated by TCRdb to the mid-2010s). Libraries were prepared through 5' RACE. The sequencing machine was an Illumina HiSeq 2500. The second PCR ran for roughly 6 to 11 cycles and used a J-beta primer mix along with a sample-barcoded 5' primer. The public sequencing data were trimmed at Q25 with fastp and processed into clonotypes with MiXCR by TCRdb, which kept only in-frame beta chains. Each record represents a unique CDR3 protein, reported with the most common genes and DNA among its rows. The sample table shows 1.6 million or so distinct CDR3 sequences, and roughly 30% are seen once. The ten largest clones capture approximately 10% of the sample. The source material was blood. These receptors were obtained from a woman aged 30 to 39 in good health.

This chain connects TRBV27 to TRBJ2-3; maybe TRBD1 (6 bases). Trimming removed 8 bases at V and 7 bases at J, with 22 bases between. The germline V gene has CDR1 MNHEY and CDR2 SMNVEV (reference sequence). This CDR3 has 15 residues. The DNA for the CDR3 is TGTGCCAGCGGCCCCGGACAGAATCGGGACCATACGCAGTATTTT. This encodes CASGPGQNRDHTQYF.

This clonotype occurred a few times. J is TRBJ2-1 and V is TRBV4-2, with 11 bases that match TRBD2. The junction had 3 bases not matched to a gene; V was cut back by 1 base and J by 4 bases. The CDR3 loop spans 16 amino acids. The germline gives CDR1 LGHNA, CDR2 YNFKEQ. The chain's CDR3 is CASSQGVAGGYNEQFF. CDR3 in DNA: TGTGCCAGCAGCCAAGGGGTAGCGGGAGGGTACAATGAGCAGTTCTTC.

This clonotype occurred a few times. The chain is built from TRBV29-1 and TRBJ1-4; the D gene is possibly TRBD1 (5 bases). CDR1 and CDR2 from the germline V gene are SQVTM and ANQGSEA. V dropped 4 bases and J dropped 8 bases, with 11 bases sitting between them. The CDR3 has 12 residues. CDR3 DNA sequence: TGCAGCGTTGCGGCAGGGCACGAAAAACTGTTTTTT. This encodes CSVAAGHEKLFF.

This clonotype occurred a few times. CDR3 protein: CASRFGQPLSNQPQHF. The CDR3, as DNA: TGTGCCAGCCGATTTGGACAGCCCCTTAGCAATCAGCCCCAGCATTTT. V usage is TRBV6-1 and J usage is TRBJ1-5; a weak D match, TRBD1 (6 bases). V gave up 8 bases and J gave up 0 bases, with 17 bases separating them. This CDR3 spans 16 amino acids. Germline lookup yields CDR1 MNHNS and CDR2 SASEGT.

The V call is TRBV21-1, the J call TRBJ1-2; TRBD1, the table's D call, lacks a check against the DNA. TRBV21-1 is listed as a pseudogene. The length of the CDR3 is 13 residues. The chain's CDR3 is CASSLQVDYGYTF. In DNA, the CDR3 is TGTGCCAGCAGCTTACAGGTGGACTATGGCTACACCTTC.

This clonotype turned up a few times. The rearrangement joins TRBV18 to TRBJ2-1, with 10 bases identical to TRBD1. From germline, CDR1 is KGHSH and CDR2 LQKENI. V lost 6 bases and J lost 5; bases outside the gene matches: 10. The CDR3 sequence is 16 residues long. The CDR3 region is CASSSTGTGVHNEQFF. The CDR3 coding sequence is TGTGCCAGCTCGTCGACCGGGACAGGGGTCCACAATGAGCAGTTCTTC.

The chain uses TRBV7-2 and TRBJ2-1; TRBD2 agrees at 7 bases. The CDR3 loop spans 16 amino acids. V was pared by 1 base and J by 2 bases, with 5 bases of the junction left unmatched. Germline V gives CDR1 SGHTA, CDR2 FQGNSA. CDR3 sequence: CASSLGGGLAYNEQFF. For the CDR3, the DNA is TGTGCCAGCAGCTTAGGGGGGGGACTCGCCTACAATGAGCAGTTCTTC.

About this clonotype itself: An end of the junction differs from the germline gene, which may be a read error. V usage is TRBV7-6 and J usage is TRBJ2-5, with D maybe TRBD1 (6 bases). Germline-derived CDR1 and CDR2 are SGHVS and FNYEAQ. CDR3 length: 14 residues. The CDR3 sequence: CAGSFLQGQETQYF. The CDR3 DNA sequence: TGTGCCGGCAGCTTCCTACAGGGCCAAGAGACCCAGTACTTC.

This chain uses TRBV29-1 with TRBJ2-1; 9 positions match TRBD1. The germline V gene encodes CDR1 SQVTM and CDR2 ANQGSEA. The CDR3 is 16 amino acids. The ends lost 5 bases at V and 0 bases at J; junction bases unmatched: 8. CDR3 in amino acids: CSVPWTGVNSYNEQFF. The CDR3 coding sequence is TGCAGCGTTCCTTGGACAGGGGTCAACTCCTACAATGAGCAGTTCTTC.

This chain connects TRBV20-1 to TRBJ1-6; 9 bases fit TRBD1. There are 21 residues in the CDR3. The V segment lost 5 bases and the J segment 0 bases; nucleotides outside the gene matches: 20. The V gene's germline CDR1 is DFQATT and CDR2 SNEGSKA (reference sequence). CDR3 nucleotide sequence: TGCAGTGCTCTCATACCTCCGGGGACAGGGCTCGAGAGCTCCTATAATTCACCCCTCCACTTT. This codes for CSALIPPGTGLESSYNSPLHF.

This clonotype was seen once. Here the CDR3 omits its conserved ending phenylalanine or tryptophan, so a read error is the likely source. CDR3 protein: CASSVGLVDYGYTC. DNA for the CDR3: TGTGCCAGCAGTGTGGGTCTAGTAGACTATGGCTACACCTGC. The chain combines TRBV6-1 with TRBJ1-2; D gene unclear. Trimming cost V 4 bases and J 3 bases, with 12 bases left between them. The CDR3 length is 14 residues. Per the germline V gene, CDR1 is MNHNS and CDR2 is SASEGT.

This clonotype was found a few times. V usage is TRBV12-3 or TRBV12-4 and J usage is TRBJ2-3; TRBD1 agrees at 7 bases. V shed 2 bases and J 4 bases; nucleotides not matched to a gene: 9. This CDR3 contains 16 residues. The CDR3 is CASSLRGQPAPDTQYF. CDR3 sequence (DNA): TGTGCCAGCAGTTTAAGGGGGCAGCCGGCACCAGATACGCAGTATTTT.